A selection of T cell receptor beta chains follows, all from one sample in a study of blood T cell repertoires in COVID-19. Here immunoSEQ multiplex PCR was the method, and the copy in TCRdb shows in-frame clones only, minus some. Seen here are over 200,000 clones, 84% observed once, and the top ten hold approximately 8%. Sequenced sample: peripheral blood. The source is a woman in her 50s with active or convalescent COVID-19. CDR3s include the opening cysteine and the closing phenylalanine or tryptophan. The order of the fields is V gene, J gene, D gene, CDR3 length, CDR3 protein. A D gene is named only where the DNA matches it firmly.

v_gene: TRBV5-1
j_gene: TRBJ1-1
d_gene: TRBD1
len: 15
CDR3aa: CASSRQGAGGTEAFF

v_gene: TRBV9
j_gene: TRBJ2-5
d_gene: TRBD2
len: 15
CDR3aa: CASSRIAGPQETQYF

v_gene: TRBV29-1
j_gene: TRBJ2-7
d_gene: TRBD1
len: 12
CDR3aa: CSVGQGLGEQYF

v_gene: TRBV5-4
j_gene: TRBJ1-2
d_gene: TRBD1
len: 16
CDR3aa: CASSFPGTGTNYGYTF

v_gene: TRBV5-1
j_gene: TRBJ2-1
d_gene: NA
len: 16
CDR3aa: CASSLAEGGTYNEQFF

v_gene: TRBV19
j_gene: TRBJ2-1
d_gene: TRBD2
len: 15
CDR3aa: CASSPATSGTDEQFF

v_gene: TRBV6-4
j_gene: TRBJ2-1
d_gene: TRBD2
len: 15
CDR3aa: CASSAGLADYNEQFF

v_gene: TRBV5-4
j_gene: TRBJ2-1
d_gene: TRBD2
len: 16
CDR3aa: CASRRTSGGHHNEQFF

v_gene: TRBV7-3
j_gene: TRBJ2-1
d_gene: TRBD2
len: 14
CDR3aa: CASSFSGSYNEQFF

v_gene: TRBV15
j_gene: TRBJ2-6
d_gene: NA
len: 16
CDR3aa: CATSRGRQSGANVLTF

v_gene: TRBV27
j_gene: TRBJ2-7
d_gene: NA
len: 18
CDR3aa: CASSSPASSLSGTYEQYF

v_gene: TRBV5-1
j_gene: TRBJ2-1
d_gene: TRBD2
len: 17
CDR3aa: CASSLRGDGTFYNEQFF

v_gene: TRBV28
j_gene: TRBJ1-1
d_gene: TRBD1
len: 14
CDR3aa: CASGVQGAVAEAFF

v_gene: TRBV6-5
j_gene: TRBJ1-1
d_gene: NA
len: 14
CDR3aa: CASKNGGQAVEAFF

v_gene: TRBV7-9
j_gene: TRBJ1-5
d_gene: NA
len: 12
CDR3aa: CASSSNNQPQHF

v_gene: TRBV2
j_gene: TRBJ2-7
d_gene: TRBD1
len: 16
CDR3aa: CASSEAMGQGSYEQYF

v_gene: TRBV5-1
j_gene: TRBJ2-5
d_gene: TRBD2
len: 16
CDR3aa: CASKPPPAGDQETQYF

v_gene: TRBV28
j_gene: TRBJ2-3
d_gene: TRBD1
len: 16
CDR3aa: CASSRPGQGITDTQYF

v_gene: TRBV18
j_gene: TRBJ2-3
d_gene: TRBD2
len: 17
CDR3aa: CASSPTSGKSLADTQYF

v_gene: TRBV5-4
j_gene: TRBJ2-7
d_gene: TRBD2
len: 15
CDR3aa: CASSPTSGPSYEQYF

v_gene: TRBV19
j_gene: TRBJ1-6
d_gene: TRBD1
len: 15
CDR3aa: CASSKQGWNNSPLHF

v_gene: TRBV3-1/TRBV3-2
j_gene: TRBJ1-4
d_gene: NA
len: 15
CDR3aa: CASSRSEFVNEKLFF

v_gene: TRBV6-1
j_gene: TRBJ1-5
d_gene: TRBD1
len: 15
CDR3aa: CASSEVWTGHQPQHF

v_gene: TRBV28
j_gene: TRBJ1-3
d_gene: NA
len: 14
CDR3aa: CASRDTRSGNTIYF

v_gene: TRBV5-1
j_gene: TRBJ1-2
d_gene: TRBD1
len: 14
CDR3aa: CASSVDRDNYGYTF

v_gene: TRBV6-5
j_gene: TRBJ1-3
d_gene: TRBD1
len: 13
CDR3aa: CASRGQGWNTIYF

v_gene: TRBV5-6
j_gene: TRBJ2-5
d_gene: NA
len: 14
CDR3aa: CASSPPQRRETQYF

v_gene: TRBV5-5
j_gene: TRBJ2-7
d_gene: TRBD2
len: 14
CDR3aa: CASSLAGGGYEQYF

v_gene: TRBV6-5
j_gene: TRBJ1-6
d_gene: NA
len: 13
CDR3aa: CAGSFWPYSPLHF

v_gene: TRBV24-1
j_gene: TRBJ1-2
d_gene: TRBD1
len: 14
CDR3aa: CATSDSGGRGGYTF

v_gene: TRBV15
j_gene: TRBJ1-3
d_gene: NA
len: 17
CDR3aa: CATSRGMGPSGGNTIYF

v_gene: TRBV18
j_gene: TRBJ2-5
d_gene: NA
len: 14
CDR3aa: CASSFGTNQETQYF

v_gene: TRBV9
j_gene: TRBJ1-6
d_gene: TRBD1
len: 14
CDR3aa: CASSPGQVDSPLHF

v_gene: TRBV14
j_gene: TRBJ2-1
d_gene: TRBD1
len: 14
CDR3aa: CASSQRQGNNEQFF

v_gene: TRBV6-5
j_gene: TRBJ1-5
d_gene: TRBD1
len: 15
CDR3aa: CASSFKTGGGQPQHF

v_gene: TRBV19
j_gene: TRBJ2-2
d_gene: NA
len: 15
CDR3aa: CASSKGQGRTGELFF

v_gene: TRBV10-3
j_gene: TRBJ2-3
d_gene: TRBD2
len: 13
CDR3aa: CAISAGGTDTQYF

v_gene: TRBV5-1
j_gene: TRBJ1-3
d_gene: TRBD1
len: 17
CDR3aa: CASASTSGGLSGNTIYF

v_gene: TRBV4-1
j_gene: TRBJ1-1
d_gene: NA
len: 15
CDR3aa: CASSPSDSMNTEAFF